The text below deals with one TCR beta chain. The antigen it binds to is not known. Base qualities are not recorded, but no much larger clone differs from it by a single base. The cohort consisted of 670 or so healthy bone marrow donors. All cohort members were sampled while nominally healthy, although unrecorded immune exposures were likely present. The donor was CMV seropositive and belonged to the group of 250 to 300 seropositive cohort members. A peripheral blood sample was provided by each donor, and peripheral blood mononuclear cells were used for TCR beta sequencing. Genomic DNA extraction from the blood cell samples was performed with the Qiagen DNeasy Blood Extraction Kit. These data originate in a study of cytomegalovirus exposure and HLA in healthy donors (dated by TCRdb to about 2017). Some background on the complete study: In an earlier analysis of about 560 of the donors, 250 to 350 Gb of sequence data and roughly 100 million unique TCR beta sequences from about 179 million T cells were reported. An early release covering over 500 HLA-typed donors comprised about 290 gigabases of sequencing data and 85 million or so unique TCR sequences. The genetic ancestry cluster associated with self-reported Caucasian donors included about 81% of the approximately 430 genotyped donors. The study was designed to test whether signatures of past pathogen exposure could be identified by cataloging public T cell receptors. The T cell repertoires of several hundred subjects were profiled by immunosequencing and related to cytomegalovirus serostatus. Besides the first cohort of approximately 670 subjects, a separate validation cohort made up of 120 different subjects was used. High-throughput TCR immunosequencing, statistical association of individual TCRs with disease status, and machine learning were combined to predict cytomegalovirus infection status. To study patterns of TCR occurrence, a later analysis re-analyzed previously published TCR beta repertoires from 650 to 750 donors and added high-resolution HLA genotyping. The later analysis used no new phenotypic data to find candidate immune exposures, relying instead on TCR beta sequences and their occurrence across donors. To decide whether each TCR beta V gene segment behaved as functional or pseudogenic, an earlier analysis of 587 of the donors relied on high-throughput TCR beta sequencing. Donor age, sex, ethnicity and CMV serostatus were compiled together with the repertoire data. In a later genetic analysis, genome-wide SNP genotypes for about three fifths of the roughly 670 donors were used, and that subset was treated as a discovery cohort. Every discovery cohort repertoire had been produced on one sequencing platform. HLA typing included class I and class II loci at four-digit resolution. Typing coverage varied by locus: roughly 629-630 donors for A, B, C, DRB1 and DQB1; more than 500 for DQA1; 606 for DPA1; more than 450 for DPB1. Four to six DR-DQ haplotypes were handled as single units for association and clustering, since linkage in the cohort was strong. On average, 235,054 unique TCR beta nucleotide sequences were sequenced per donor among 398 genotyped donors of the cohort, with roughly 18% of those sequences being non-productive. What the research found in general, with its limitations: A group of highly shared sequence variants was considered likely to be a technical artifact of the sequencing pipeline. The classifier was reported to diagnose cytomegalovirus status with high specificity and sensitivity in both the original and validation cohorts. HLA typing was unavailable for some donors at each locus, so association tests used only the typed subset. According to a later genetic analysis, donors in an Asian-associated ancestry cluster had fewer N-insertions in productive TCRs than the approximately 690-donor mean. Linkage disequilibrium might explain the correlated functional status among segregating V segments, but an unknown experimental factor could not be excluded. In an earlier analysis of about 600 of the donors, most TCR beta V segments appeared in productive rearrangements about 90% or about 30% of the time, broadly matching IMGT annotations. The authors suggested that the approach could potentially be extended to other disease states and immunological phenotypes. Because counts were too low, roughly 16 rarely observed V segments, including chromosome 9 orphons, were excluded from the earlier analysis of some 540 of the donors. While some public TCRs were present in many individuals, most TCR sequences turned up only very rarely across donors. According to a later analysis, TCR association rates differed among HLA loci, with DRB1 alleles showing the most associated TCRs and HLA-C alleles showing the fewest. Assigning TCR associations to individual alleles was difficult when HLA alleles, especially DR and DQ, strongly co-occurred. V-gene and J-gene trimming of TCR beta chains was associated with a missense DCLRE1C variant in a later genetic analysis, and the association was replicated in an independent cohort. Only TCR beta chains were sequenced in this cohort, and the absence of alpha or paired-chain data limited detectable features. Because the 87-base-pair reads could not distinguish some IMGT-functional V segments, including TRBV6-2 and TRBV6-3, those segments were excluded. A further reported finding was that TCR beta sequences accurately predicted the HLA-A and HLA-B alleles for most subjects in the first cohort. The study gave a list of 150 to 200 TCR beta chains associated with cytomegalovirus. Most CMV-associated TCR beta chains appeared to be HLA-restricted in a later analysis, and the HLA associations seemed to be driven largely by CMV exposure. A later analysis found that HLA-associated TCR beta chains were more clonally expanded and had lower generation probabilities than equally common non-associated chains. Sequencing depth was assumed to be roughly uniform across donors in the presence/absence analyses, though that assumption may not hold. Immune exposure information for the cohort was limited to CMV serostatus. A later analysis associated 16,951 TCR beta sequences with specific HLA alleles at a false discovery rate of 0.05. A few of the identified cytomegalovirus-associated TCR beta chains were confirmed in vitro to be specific for cytomegalovirus antigens. In a later analysis, several top co-occurrence clusters were reported to appear linked to parvovirus B19, influenza, CMV and Epstein-Barr virus.

Inclusive of the bounding cysteine and phenylalanine, the CDR3 is 12 residues long. Only the CDR3 part of the read is kept: 36 bases, read in frame from the first base. V loses 5 bases of germline sequence and J loses 1 base, and the interval between the two ends is 4 bases. For CDR1 and CDR2, the germline V gene lists MDHEN and SYDVKM. The library was built by means of the immunoSEQ multiplex PCR assay. For the multiplex PCR, a mixture combining 60 forward primers for TCR Vbeta segments and 13 reverse primers for TCR Jbeta segments was used. The CDR3 region of rearranged TCR beta genes was amplified from genomic DNA with a multiplex PCR assay. The amplified TCR beta libraries were sequenced on the Illumina HiSeq System as 87-base-pair reads. Turning to the authors' computational methods: A later analysis counted tens of millions of unique TCR beta chains across the 650 to 700 repertoires, and about 10 million of these chains were shared by at least two donors. To remove PCR and sequencing errors, raw reads were error-corrected and collapsed into unique sequences using a nearest-neighbor algorithm that merged closely related sequences. CDR3 sequences were aligned to IMGT reference sequences to assign V, D and J gene segments. For a sequence to be retained, a match of at least six nucleotides was required to both a V gene segment and a J gene segment. Rearrangements were called productive when the CDR3 lacked stop codons and stayed in frame with V and J; all others were non-productive. CDR3 was defined by IMGT convention, running from the second conserved V-encoded cysteine to the conserved J-encoded phenylalanine. In an earlier analysis of approximately 500 of the donors, sequences lacking an unambiguous match to a single V gene segment were excluded. In an earlier analysis of more than 500 of the donors, a V segment was called functional when productive rearrangements were above 56.7%, and segregating when the standard deviation between donors exceeded 5%. A statistical classification framework was built to diagnose cytomegalovirus status from the catalog of TCR beta chain sequences. V and J gene assignment, in a later analysis, came from comparing TCR nucleotide sequences with IMGT/GENE-DB human TR gene sequences. In a later analysis, CDR3 sequences and most-parsimonious VDJ recombination scenarios were assigned using the TCRdist pipeline. In a later analysis, every TCR beta chain was defined by the combination of its CDR3 amino acid sequence and its V-gene family, and reads without a unique V-gene family were dropped. To address suspected cross-contamination and a sequencing artifact, a later analysis removed around 590 highly shared, low-generation-probability nucleotide sequences. A later analysis calculated a clonal expansion index for each public chain from normalized within-repertoire ranks of inferred template counts. In a later analysis, generation probabilities were computed with a VDJ recombination model fitted to out-of-frame rearrangements, and the resulting probabilities were checked against IGoR. A later analysis scored TCR-TCR, TCR-HLA and TCR-CMV co-occurrence with hypergeometric tests, applying a repertoire-size bias correction to TCR pairs. In a later analysis, false discovery rates were estimated by permuting HLA or CMV assignments 20 times. A later analysis grouped co-occurring TCRs with DBSCAN, adding TCRdist sequence similarity when clustering within HLA-allele-positive subsets. Repertoires with fewer than 30,000 or more than 120,000 public chains, plus five repertoires with anomalous nucleotide sharing, were excluded from co-occurrence clustering. Imported from immuneACCESS, the table was reduced by TCRdb to in-frame sequences with V and J called. These copies leave out some clones; in studies compared against another copy, an unresolved V gene accounts for under half, and the cause of the remainder is not known. V, J and clone size are those of that table, while D and trimming were read from the DNA. The sample table holds roughly 150,000 clones, of which roughly 80% were seen once. The ten most abundant clones make up about 5.6% of the sample.

This sequence originates from a man younger than 40 in good health and CMV-seropositive. The chain was built from TRBV28 and TRBJ2-3, with the D gene not clear enough to name. Sequencing was done on a sample of PBMCs. CDR3 reads: CASSSGTDTQYF. The DNA is TGTGCCAGCAGTAGCGGCACAGATACGCAGTATTTT.